A selection of T cell receptor beta chains follows, all from one sample in a study of Ad26.COV2.S vaccination and SARS-CoV-2 variants. Some clones are missing from TCRdb's copy, which holds only in-frame ones; the method was immunoSEQ multiplex PCR. The data contain some 340,000 clones, 86% of them singletons. Source: peripheral blood, taken in a trial of Ad26.COV2.S vaccine versus placebo. The receptors come from a person between 18 and 65 years old who received the Ad26.COV2.S COVID-19 vaccine or a placebo. Both conserved end residues are part of each CDR3. Each record gives: clone size, D gene, J gene, V gene, CDR3 DNA, CDR3 protein. The D gene is left open where the match is weak. Size tells how often a clone was seen (once, few, many) or the class of an expanded clone, and some rows leave it out.

once	.	TRBJ2-7	TRBV3-1/TRBV3-2	TGTGCCAGCAGCCAAGAGACTCCGTGGGCAGTCTACGAGCAGTACTTC	CASSQETPWAVYEQYF
few	TRBD1	TRBJ1-2	TRBV6-5	TGTGCCAGCAGCCTCGACAGGGGGGATGGCTACACCTTC	CASSLDRGDGYTF
once	TRBD2	TRBJ2-3	TRBV5-1	TGCGCCAGCAGCTTGGTCCCGGGACTAGCGGGGGCCAGGGATACGCAGTATTTT	CASSLVPGLAGARDTQYF
.	.	TRBJ2-3	TRBV3-1/TRBV3-2	TGTGCCAGCAGCCAAGACACAGATACGCAGTATTTT	CASSQDTDTQYF
.	.	TRBJ1-5	TRBV3-1/TRBV3-2	TGTGCCAGCAGCCCTTCAGGATCCAGCAATCAGCCCCAGCATTTT	CASSPSGSSNQPQHF
few	TRBD1	TRBJ1-5	TRBV14	TGTGCCAGCAGCCAAGTGGGGGACAGGGAGAGGTATCAGCCCCAGCATTTT	CASSQVGDRERYQPQHF
.	.	TRBJ1-1	TRBV6-6	TGTGCCAGCACCCGAAGTACCTCAGGGGTCGCTGAAGCTTTCTTT	CASTRSTSGVAEAFF
.	TRBD2	TRBJ2-3	TRBV3-1/TRBV3-2	TGTGCCAGCAGCCAAGGGGACTACCGCACAGATACGCAGTATTTT	CASSQGDYRTDTQYF
.	.	TRBJ2-1	TRBV3-1/TRBV3-2	TGTGCCAGCAGCCAAGATTGGAGGGGGGGCAATGAGCAGTTCTTC	CASSQDWRGGNEQFF
.	TRBD1	TRBJ1-5	TRBV20-1	TGCAGTGCTAGTAGGGGGCGAGTTAGGAATCAGCCCCAGCATTTT	CSASRGRVRNQPQHF
.	.	TRBJ1-1	TRBV2	TGTGCCAGCAGTGAGGGAGGGGACCCCCCCACTGAAGCTTTCTTT	CASSEGGDPPTEAFF
.	.	TRBJ1-3	TRBV18	TGTGCCAGCTCACCGCAGGGTCTGAAGGGAAACACCATATATTTT	CASSPQGLKGNTIYF
.	TRBD1	TRBJ1-1	TRBV11-3	TGTGCCAGCAGCAAACAGGGGGGTGAAGCTTTCTTT	CASSKQGGEAFF
.	.	TRBJ2-6	TRBV7-6	TGTGCCAGCAGCTTATACGGGATCCCCACCGTCCTGACTTTC	CASSLYGIPTVLTF
.	.	TRBJ2-7	TRBV11-2	TGTGCCAGCAGCTCCTTTGGAAGGGAGGGGGCGGAGAACTCCTACGAGCAGTACTTC	CASSSFGREGAENSYEQYF
.	.	TRBJ2-5	TRBV6-6	TGTGCCAGCGGGGGTTACGGGACCCAGTACTTC	CASGGYGTQYF
.	.	TRBJ2-5	TRBV5-4	TGTGCCAGCAGCTTCACCCCGGGGACACGGGAGACCCAGTACTTC	CASSFTPGTRETQYF
.	.	TRBJ1-1	TRBV18	TGTGCCAGCTCCCAAGGACAGCGCACTGAAGCTTTCTTT	CASSQGQRTEAFF
.	.	TRBJ2-1	TRBV4-2	TGTGCCAGCAGCCAAGATCTTCAGAACGATGAGCAGTTCTTC	CASSQDLQNDEQFF
.	TRBD2	TRBJ2-1	TRBV2	TGTGCCAGCAAAGGACTAGTGGATGAGCAGTTCTTC	CASKGLVDEQFF
.	.	TRBJ1-2	TRBV5-1	TGCGCCAGCAGCTTCAGGGAGGCGAACTATGGCTACACCTTC	CASSFREANYGYTF
.	TRBD1	TRBJ1-2	TRBV5-6	TGTGCCAGCAGGAGGGGCCGGGACAGGGGGCGCAGGTTGAACTATGGCTACACCTTC	CASRRGRDRGRRLNYGYTF
.	.	TRBJ2-5	TRBV14	TGTGCCAGCAGCCAAGATTATCGGGGCAGCCAAGAGACCCAGTACTTC	CASSQDYRGSQETQYF
.	TRBD2	TRBJ2-7	TRBV5-1	TGCGCCAGCAGCTTACCCTCGGGCGGGGGGACCTACGAGCAGTACTTC	CASSLPSGGGTYEQYF
.	.	TRBJ1-5	TRBV3-1/TRBV3-2	TGTGCCAGCAGCCGAACTGACAATCAGCCCCAGCATTTT	CASSRTDNQPQHF
.	TRBD1	TRBJ2-1	TRBV6-2/TRBV6-3	TGTGCCAGCAGTTACCGGACAGGTTCAGCCTACAATGAGCAGTTCTTC	CASSYRTGSAYNEQFF
.	.	TRBJ2-2	TRBV18	TGTGCCAGCTCACCATGGCAAAACACCGGGGAGCTGTTTTTT	CASSPWQNTGELFF
.	.	TRBJ2-1	TRBV19	TGTGCCAGTAGGAGTTGGAATCTCAGATCCCGTTACAATGAGCAGTTCTTC	CASRSWNLRSRYNEQFF
.	TRBD2	TRBJ2-5	TRBV11-2	TGTGCCAGCAGCAAACTAGCGGGGGCCTCCCCCAGTCAAGAGACCCAGTACTTC	CASSKLAGASPSQETQYF
.	.	TRBJ1-4	TRBV5-4	TGTGCCAGCAGCTTGGGTGAAAAACTGTTTTTT	CASSLGEKLFF
.	.	TRBJ2-3	TRBV14	TGTGCCAGCAGCCAAGATCGGGGGGCGCCGGGCGCAGATACGCAGTATTTT	CASSQDRGAPGADTQYF
.	.	TRBJ1-2	TRBV20-1	TGCAGTGCTGTGGGGGACGAAGGCTACACCTTC	CSAVGDEGYTF
.	.	TRBJ1-6	TRBV15	TGTGCCACCAGCAGAGATCCTAGGGCAGGGAGGAATTCACCCCTCCACTTT	CATSRDPRAGRNSPLHF
.	TRBD2	TRBJ2-3	TRBV5-1	TGCGCCAGCGGACCTGTTAGCGGGGGGGATGATACGCAGTATTTT	CASGPVSGGDDTQYF
.	.	TRBJ2-7	TRBV7-2	TGTGCCAGCAGCAGGACAAGGGGTGAGAACGAGCAGTACTTC	CASSRTRGENEQYF
.	.	TRBJ2-4	TRBV7-9	TGTGCCAGCAGCTTATCGGGGTACATTCAGTACTTC	CASSLSGYIQYF
.	TRBD1	TRBJ2-7	TRBV5-1	TGCGCCAGCAGCTTGGGGCACAGGGGCCCCACCTACGAGCAGTACTTC	CASSLGHRGPTYEQYF
.	.	TRBJ2-2	TRBV6-1	TGTGCCAGCAGTGAAGCGGGGGCCCCGGGGACCGGGGAGCTGTTTTTT	CASSEAGAPGTGELFF
.	.	TRBJ1-1	TRBV9	TGTGCCAGCAGACCGCCGGGGGACCGGGGGACTGAAGCTTTCTTT	CASRPPGDRGTEAFF
.	.	TRBJ1-2	TRBV5-6	TGTGCCAGCAGCTGGTCCACTTTGGGCACCTACTATGGCTACACCTTC	CASSWSTLGTYYGYTF
.	.	TRBJ1-2	TRBV20-1	TGCAGTGCTAGTCGCGCCAACTATGGCTACACCTTC	CSASRANYGYTF
.	TRBD1	TRBJ1-5	TRBV3-1/TRBV3-2	TGTGCCAGCAGTACAGGGGGCAATCAGCCCCAGCATTTT	CASSTGGNQPQHF
.	TRBD1	TRBJ1-2	TRBV30	TGTGCCTGGAGTACCCATACAGGGGGCAACTATGGCTACACCTTC	CAWSTHTGGNYGYTF
.	.	TRBJ2-2	TRBV11-3	TGTGCCAGCAGCTTAGTTAACACCGGGGAGCTGTTTTTT	CASSLVNTGELFF
few	.	TRBJ1-1	TRBV7-8	TGTGCCAGCAGCTCCCGGGGAAGGAGGACTGAAGCTTTCTTT	CASSSRGRRTEAFF
.	TRBD1	TRBJ2-7	TRBV6-5	TGTGCCAGCAGTTGGACAGGGGGCTACGAGCAGTACTTC	CASSWTGGYEQYF
.	.	TRBJ2-5	TRBV14	TGTGCCAGCAGCCAACGTAGGGGGAGAGATCAAGAGACCCAGTACTTC	CASSQRRGRDQETQYF
.	.	TRBJ2-5	TRBV18	TGTGCCAGCTCACCGTCATCAGGGGGGCAAGAGACCCAGTACTTC	CASSPSSGGQETQYF
.	TRBD1	TRBJ2-7	TRBV4-1	TGCGCCAGCAGCCCCCGGGACAGTAAAACCTACTACGAGCAGTACTTC	CASSPRDSKTYYEQYF